The next 9 T cell receptor beta chains were all read from a single sample in a study of human T cells and chemical hapten exposure. TCRdb called the RACE reads again in MiXCR, with one record for every CDR3 protein. The sample has some 340,000 distinct CDR3 sequences, around 7% seen once. The time point was: patch test 1, 2 weeks after DPC sensitization. Treatment: therapeutic diphenylcyclopropenone sensitization with weekly scalp DPC. This specimen was whole blood, taken in connection with sensitization to the hapten diphenylcyclopropenone (DPC). The receptor source for this set is a woman between 18 and 29 years old with alopecia areata. Some clones in this sample may be carry-over from other donors' samples.

This clonotype was observed a few times. J is TRBJ1-3 and V is TRBV5-1, with 7 positions matching TRBD1. Losses at the gene ends were 3 bases for V and 2 bases for J; bases not matched to a gene: 8. The CDR3 runs 16 residues. CDR1 and CDR2 (germline): SGHRS, YFSETQ. The CDR3: CASSWGTERAGNTIYF. The DNA for the CDR3 is TGCGCCAGCAGCTGGGGGACAGAAAGAGCTGGAAACACCATATATTTT.

This clonotype was counted a few times. The V call is TRBV25-1, the J call TRBJ1-2; no clear D. This CDR3 spans 11 amino acids. The germline V and J ends were trimmed by 11 bases and 6 bases, with 13 bases remaining between them. CDR1 and CDR2 from the germline V gene are MGHDK and SYGVNS. CDR3 in amino acids: CAAAAGDGYTF. In DNA form, the CDR3 reads TGTGCCGCGGCCGCAGGAGATGGCTACACCTTC.

This clonotype was recorded at least ten times. V gene TRBV6-5 combines with J gene TRBJ2-7, with a possible D match to TRBD1 (5 bases). The CDR3 totals 16 residues. With 0 bases removed from V and 4 bases from J, the gap between germline ends came to 16 bases. Looked up from germline, CDR1 is MNHEY and CDR2 is SVGAGI. The CDR3 DNA reads TGTGCCAGCAGTTACTCGAATGGGGCTAAAGGGTACGAGCAGTACTTC. This codes for CASSYSNGAKGYEQYF.

The table lists this clonotype with many counts. CDR3 protein: CASSQGPSAYGYTF. The CDR3 DNA reads TGTGCCAGCAGTCAGGGCCCTTCCGCCTATGGCTACACCTTC. This chain joins TRBV12-3 or TRBV12-4 and TRBJ1-2; D perhaps matches TRBD1 (5 bases). CDR3 length: 14 residues. V lost 5 bases and J 4 bases, leaving 14 bases between the germline ends.

This chain links TRBV28 with TRBJ2-7; either TRBD1 or TRBD2 may fit D (5 bases each). Germline CDR1 is MDHEN and CDR2 is SYDVKM. V shed 6 bases and J shed 0 bases, with 15 bases lying between them. CDR3 length equals 15 residues. The chain's CDR3 is CASSSEPGSSYEQYF. The CDR3 DNA follows: TGTGCCAGCAGCTCAGAGCCAGGGAGCTCCTACGAGCAGTACTTC.

About this clonotype: At one end the junction does not follow the germline gene, possibly because of a read error. This chain connects TRBV11-2 to TRBJ1-1; D gene uncertain. Per germline, CDR1 SGHAT and CDR2 FQNNGV. The CDR3 totals 14 residues. DNA for the CDR3: TGTGCCAGCAGCTTACGCGACGGGAACTCTGAAGCTTTCTTT. Protein product: CASSLRDGNSEAFF.

The chain carries TRBV7-9 and TRBJ1-4; D ambiguous. The CDR3 sequence is 15 residues long. Germline V gene lookup returns CDR1 SEHNR and CDR2 FQNEAQ (reference sequence). Trimming shortened V by 4 bases and J by 7 bases, and 16 bases separated the two germline ends. CDR3 residues: CASSSGGQTGEKLFF. CDR3 DNA sequence: TGTGCCAGCAGCTCCGGAGGCCAAACGGGTGAAAAACTGTTTTTT.

This clonotype occurred many times. The genes are TRBV5-1 and TRBJ2-4; D is uncertain. Germline V CDR1 and CDR2: SGHRS, YFSETQ. V was shortened by 0 bases and J by 0 bases, with 10 bases between the two germline ends. The CDR3 runs 16 residues. The CDR3 DNA reads as TGCGCCAGCAGCTTGGAGGGCAGACTAGCCAAAAACATTCAGTACTTC. This gives the protein CASSLEGRLAKNIQYF.

J is TRBJ1-4 and V is TRBV29-1; D is ambiguous. The CDR3 has 12 amino acids. CDR1 and CDR2 (germline): SQVTM, ANQGSEA. Trimming took 4 bases from V and 4 from J, leaving 7 bases between them. CDR3 loop: CSVGGLNEKLFF. DNA of the CDR3: TGCAGCGTTGGAGGACTTAATGAAAAACTGTTTTTT. Together with reference TRBV29-1 and TRBJ1-4, the CDR3 gives the full variable domain: SAVISQKPSRDICQRGTSLTIQCQVDSQVTMMFWYRQQPGQSLTLIATANQGSEATYESGFVIDKFPISRPNLTFSTLTVSNMSPEDSSIYLCSVGGLNEKLFFGSGTQLSVL.